The 31 T cell receptor beta chains below come from one sample, sequenced in a study of cytomegalovirus exposure and HLA in healthy donors. Only in-frame clones appear in the TCRdb table, and some are missing; sequencing was by immunoSEQ multiplex PCR. The table includes roughly 80,000 clones, approximately 95% detected once. The source material was PBMCs. All receptors derive from a woman younger than 30 in good health and CMV-seronegative.

The V and J genes are TRBV28 and TRBJ1-2; unclear D gene. CDR1 MDHEN and CDR2 SYDVKM come from the germline V gene. The germline V and J ends were trimmed by 4 bases and 4 bases, with 13 bases remaining between them. There are 14 residues in the CDR3. The CDR3 loop is CASSSPRRGYGYTF. The CDR3 DNA follows: TGTGCCAGCAGTTCACCCCGGCGCGGCTATGGCTACACCTTC.

This chain uses TRBV29-1 with TRBJ2-5, with 9 bases identical to TRBD1. The germline gives CDR1 SQVTM, CDR2 ANQGSEA. CDR3 length: 14 residues. Trimming removed 8 bases from V and 5 bases from J; junction bases left unmatched: 12. Here the CDR3 DNA reads TGCAGCAGCCGGGGACAGGGTGAAGGGGAGACCCAGTACTTC. It codes for CSSRGQGEGETQYF.

V gene TRBV9 combines with J gene TRBJ2-1, with D perhaps matching TRBD1 (5 bases). CDR1 is SGDLS and CDR2 is YYNGEE in the germline V gene. The CDR3 is 14 residues long. V was cut by 2 bases and J by 8 bases, with 14 bases left in between. The CDR3 is CASSVQGSFDEQFF. The CDR3 DNA reads TGTGCCAGCAGCGTTCAGGGAAGTTTCGATGAGCAGTTCTTC.

The CDR3 DNA follows: TGTGCCTGGAGTAAAGGGCTAGCGGGATCCGGGGAGCTGTTTTTT. Translation: CAWSKGLAGSGELFF. The V and J genes are TRBV30 and TRBJ2-2, with 9 bases identical to TRBD2. Unmatched junction bases numbered 7, after V lost 2 bases and J lost 6 bases. The CDR3 is 15 residues long. The V gene's germline CDR1 is GTSNPN and CDR2 SVGIG (reference sequence). Drawing the rest from reference TRBV30 and TRBJ2-2, the complete variable domain is SQTIHQWPATLVQPVGSPLSLECTVEGTSNPNLYWYRQAAGRGLQLLFYSVGIGQISSEVPQNLSASRPQDRQFILSSKKLLLSDSGFYLCAWSKGLAGSGELFFGEGSRLTVL.

The CDR3 region has the DNA TGTGCCAGCAGTGACAATTTACAGGGATGGGAGACCCAGTACTTC. Protein sequence: CASSDNLQGWETQYF. This chain joins TRBV25-1 and TRBJ2-5; tentative D call: TRBD1 (6 bases). The germline V gene has CDR1 MGHDK and CDR2 SYGVNS. Trimming took 3 bases from V and 5 from J, leaving 16 bases between them. CDR3 length: 15 residues.

This rearrangement joins TRBV7-9 to TRBJ1-1; 11 bases are a match to TRBD1. The junction had 2 bases not matched to a gene; V was cut back by 5 bases and J by 9 bases. This CDR3 has 12 amino acids. Germline V lookup: CDR1 SEHNR, CDR2 FQNEAQ (reference sequence). CDR3 sequence (DNA): TGTGCCAGCAGCGCGGACAGGGGGCAAGCTTTCTTT. Translated: CASSADRGQAFF. Drawing the rest from reference TRBV7-9 and TRBJ1-1, the complete variable domain is DTGVSQNPRHKITKRGQNVTFRCDPISEHNRLYWYRQTLGQGPEFLTYFQNEAQLEKSRLLSDRFSAERPKGSFSTLEIQRTEQGDSAMYLCASSADRGQAFFGQGTRLTVV.

V usage is TRBV4-3 and J usage is TRBJ2-5, with D possibly being TRBD2 (7 bases). V lost 0 bases and J 1 base, leaving 18 bases between the germline ends. The CDR3 length is 18 residues. In germline, CDR1 is LGHNA, CDR2 YSLEER. The DNA of the CDR3 is TGCGCCAGCAGCCAAGATAGGAGGGGGGGAAGCCCCCAAGAGACCCAGTACTTC. Translated: CASSQDRRGGSPQETQYF.

This chain links TRBV7-6 with TRBJ2-1; D might be TRBD1 (6 bases). This CDR3 region has 15 residues. With 5 bases removed from V and 0 bases from J, the gap between germline ends came to 11 bases. Germline CDR1 reads SGHVS; CDR2 reads FNYEAQ. The CDR3 DNA sequence: TGTGCCAGCAGCCATACAGGGAACTCCTACAATGAGCAGTTCTTC. Its translation is CASSHTGNSYNEQFF.

The chain combines TRBV7-9 with TRBJ1-4; 8 bases line up with TRBD1. CDR1 is SEHNR and CDR2 is FQNEAQ in the germline V gene (reference sequence). V lost 2 bases and J lost 8; bases outside the gene matches: 7. The CDR3 covers 15 residues. CDR3 nucleotide sequence: TGTGCCAGCAGCTTACCGACAGGGGAGGACGAAAAACTGTTTTTT. Its translation is CASSLPTGEDEKLFF.

The V gene is TRBV4-2, the J gene TRBJ1-5; D is possibly TRBD1 (5 bases). The germline V gene has CDR1 LGHNA and CDR2 YNFKEQ. With 0 bases removed from V and 7 bases from J, the gap between germline ends came to 13 bases. CDR3 length equals 15 residues. In nucleotides, the CDR3 is TGTGCCAGCAGCCAAGATAAGCAGGGAGGGCAGCCCCAGCATTTT. This encodes CASSQDKQGGQPQHF.

This rearrangement joins TRBV19 to TRBJ2-2; 13 bases align to TRBD2. Trimming cost V 2 bases and J 6 bases; bases outside gene matches: 6. Per the germline V gene, CDR1 is LNHDA and CDR2 is SQIVND (reference sequence). CDR3 length: 17 residues. The CDR3 region is CASSITSGLAGAGELFF. The CDR3 DNA is TGTGCCAGTAGTATAACTTCCGGACTAGCGGGAGCCGGGGAGCTGTTTTTT.

CDR3 nucleotide sequence: TGTGCCAGCAGCTACCCCGGACAGGACTATGGCTACACCTTC. This gives the protein CASSYPGQDYGYTF. The rearrangement uses TRBV7-2 and TRBJ1-2, with TRBD1 matching over 7 bases. Germline CDR1 and CDR2: SGHTA and FQGNSA. This CDR3 region has 14 residues. The ends lost 4 bases at V and 3 bases at J; junction bases unmatched: 5.

The chain employs TRBV6-5 and TRBJ2-1, with a possible D match to TRBD2 (6 bases). CDR1 is MNHEY and CDR2 is SVGAGI in the germline V gene. This CDR3 contains 12 residues. Trimming pared 10 bases from V and 6 bases from J, leaving 13 bases between. CDR3 bases: TGTGCCACAAGGACTACCGCCAATGAGCAGTTCTTC. Translating it yields CATRTTANEQFF.

The V and J genes are TRBV28 and TRBJ2-5; 7 bases align to TRBD1. J was trimmed by 5 bases and V by 4 bases; bases with no gene match: 13. The CDR3 has 16 residues. Germline V gene data show CDR1 as MDHEN and CDR2 as SYDVKM. The CDR3 protein is CASSSPPDRVSETQYF. DNA for the CDR3: TGTGCCAGCAGTTCCCCCCCTGACAGGGTTTCGGAGACCCAGTACTTC.

J is TRBJ1-3 and V is TRBV6-5; 7 nucleotides align to TRBD1. V lost 7 bases, J lost 0 bases, and 6 bases stayed unmatched. Germline V lookup: CDR1 MNHEY, CDR2 SVGAGI. This CDR3 region has 15 residues. The CDR3, as DNA: TGTGCCAGCAAACAAGGGACAGCCTCTGGAAACACCATATATTTT. It codes for CASKQGTASGNTIYF.

The chain uses TRBV4-1 and TRBJ2-3; TRBD1 matches at 8 bases. CDR1 is MGHRA, CDR2 YSYEKL, per germline. This CDR3 comprises 14 residues. V lost 5 bases and J lost 5; bases outside the gene matches: 6. Here the CDR3 reads CASSDRGLKDTQYF. The CDR3 DNA follows: TGCGCCAGCAGCGACAGGGGATTGAAAGATACGCAGTATTTT.

This chain links TRBV18 with TRBJ2-1; 7 positions agree with TRBD2. V was pared by 3 bases and J by 6 bases, with 17 bases of the junction left unmatched. The CDR3 covers 18 residues. Germline loops: CDR1 KGHSH, CDR2 LQKENI. Written as DNA, the CDR3 is TGTGCCAGCTCACCCACCGGGAGGATCGGTGAAGGCCTCAATGAGCAGTTCTTC. Protein product: CASSPTGRIGEGLNEQFF.

The V call is TRBV6-1, the J call TRBJ1-3; D call uncertain. The germline gives CDR1 MNHNS, CDR2 SASEGT. The CDR3 has 16 amino acids. Trimming cost V 2 bases and J 0 bases, with 11 bases left between them. The CDR3 loop reads CASSETVARSGNTIYF. For the CDR3, the DNA is TGTGCCAGCAGTGAAACGGTAGCCCGCTCTGGAAACACCATATATTTT.

The chain is built from TRBV5-1 and TRBJ2-1; 9 nucleotides match TRBD2. Germline assignment: CDR1 SGHRS and CDR2 YFSETQ. The CDR3 is 15 amino acids. J was trimmed by 8 bases and V by 0 bases; bases with no gene match: 6. The CDR3 coding sequence is TGCGCCAGCAGCTTGGACGTGGTAGCGGGAGATGAGCAGTTCTTC. Protein product: CASSLDVVAGDEQFF.

The chain uses TRBV28 and TRBJ2-6, with TRBD1 as a possible D gene (6 bases). This CDR3 region has 18 residues. In germline, CDR1 is MDHEN, CDR2 SYDVKM. The V and J ends lost 5 bases and 1 base respectively, with 18 bases between them. CDR3 in amino acids: CASSASGTSASGANVLTF. The CDR3, as DNA: TGTGCCAGCAGTGCATCCGGGACATCAGCTTCTGGGGCCAACGTCCTGACTTTC.

This chain joins TRBV27 and TRBJ2-1; D remains unclear. The CDR3 spans 15 residues. Deletions cut 3 bases from V and 0 bases from J, with 9 bases between. Looked up from germline, CDR1 is MNHEY and CDR2 is SMNVEV (reference sequence). CDR3 region: CASSFYQSSYNEQFF. CDR3 coding DNA: TGTGCCAGCAGTTTTTACCAGTCCTCCTACAATGAGCAGTTCTTC.

The V and J genes are TRBV6-1 and TRBJ1-4; D not certain. The CDR3 totals 13 residues. The germline CDR1 and CDR2 sequences are MNHNS and SASEGT. Deletions cut 8 bases from V and 8 bases from J, with 15 bases between. The CDR3 nucleotides are TGTGCCAGCCGCAGCCGGAGAGACGAAAAACTGTTTTTT. Its translation is CASRSRRDEKLFF.

The chain couples TRBV30 to TRBJ1-5, with TRBD1 matching 8 bases. The CDR3 sequence is 14 residues long. In germline, CDR1 is GTSNPN, CDR2 SVGIG (reference sequence). Trimming cost V 1 base and J 7 bases; bases outside gene matches: 6. The CDR3 loop reads CAWSGQGIHQPQHF. In DNA form, the CDR3 reads TGTGCCTGGAGTGGACAGGGGATTCACCAGCCCCAGCATTTT.

The CDR3 coding sequence is TGTGCCAGCAGCACGGACTGGAATGAGCAGTTCTTC. Its translation is CASSTDWNEQFF. The V gene is TRBV9, the J gene TRBJ2-1; D is perhaps TRBD2 (5 bases). V lost 4 bases and J 7 bases, leaving 9 bases between the germline ends. This CDR3 contains 12 residues. The germline gives CDR1 SGDLS, CDR2 YYNGEE.

The CDR3, as DNA: TGTGCCAGCAGCTCAACAGGGGGATGGACTGAAGCTTTCTTT. Translated, it gives CASSSTGGWTEAFF. The rearrangement links TRBV6-1 to TRBJ1-1; 8 bases line up with TRBD1. The CDR3 is 14 residues long. V was pared by 6 bases and J by 5 bases, with 8 bases of the junction left unmatched. Per the germline V gene, CDR1 is MNHNS and CDR2 is SASEGT.

The V gene is TRBV19, the J gene TRBJ2-2; no clear D gene. The CDR3 has 12 residues. Germline V gene sequence: CDR1 LNHDA, CDR2 SQIVND (reference sequence). V was shortened by 7 bases and J by 5 bases, with 8 bases between the two germline ends. Here the CDR3 reads CASMAWTGELFF. CDR3 sequence (DNA): TGTGCCAGTATGGCCTGGACCGGGGAGCTGTTTTTT.

This clone appeared a single time. The chain has TRBV27 and TRBJ1-6; D ambiguous. The V gene lost 3 bases and the J gene lost 4 bases, with 10 bases spanning the gap. CDR3 length equals 15 residues. Per the germline V gene, CDR1 is MNHEY and CDR2 is SMNVEV (reference sequence). The CDR3: CASSLAGVYNSPLHF. CDR3 in DNA: TGTGCCAGCAGTTTGGCCGGGGTGTATAATTCACCCCTCCACTTT.

This clone was observed a single time. This chain connects TRBV7-3 to TRBJ2-5, with D possibly TRBD1 on 5 matching bases. The CDR3 length is 13 residues. Trimming stripped 5 bases from V and 6 bases from J, with 13 bases between. Germline-derived CDR1 and CDR2 are SGHTA and FQGTGA. For the CDR3, the DNA is TGTGCCAGCAGCGAAATCCCAGGGCAGACCCAGTACTTC. As protein: CASSEIPGQTQYF.

CDR3 protein: CASSQGIGGDTEAFF. CDR3 sequence (DNA): TGCGCCAGCAGCCAAGGGATAGGGGGCGACACTGAAGCTTTCTTT. The chain is built from TRBV4-1 and TRBJ1-1; 7 bases line up with TRBD1. This CDR3 comprises 15 residues. CDR1 and CDR2 (germline): MGHRA, YSYEKL. V shed 1 base, J shed 3 bases, and the junction held 5 bases outside the gene matches.

This chain uses TRBV7-8 with TRBJ2-7, with 13 nucleotides matching TRBD2. This CDR3 is 15 amino acids long. CDR1 is SGHVS, CDR2 FQNEAQ, per germline. Trimming cost V 4 bases and J 5 bases; bases outside gene matches: 5. For the CDR3, the DNA is TGTGCCAGCAGCTCCCCGGGACTAGCGGGAAACGAGCAGTACTTC. Its protein product is CASSSPGLAGNEQYF.

The rearrangement joins TRBV7-9 to TRBJ2-2; D might be TRBD2 (6 bases). V lost 5 bases and J lost 11, with 21 bases in between. The CDR3 sequence is 15 residues long. Per germline, CDR1 SEHNR and CDR2 FQNEAQ (reference sequence). CDR3 sequence: CASSPRGTPRRELFF. Here the CDR3 DNA reads TGTGCCAGCAGCCCCCGCGGGACCCCGAGACGTGAGCTGTTTTTT.